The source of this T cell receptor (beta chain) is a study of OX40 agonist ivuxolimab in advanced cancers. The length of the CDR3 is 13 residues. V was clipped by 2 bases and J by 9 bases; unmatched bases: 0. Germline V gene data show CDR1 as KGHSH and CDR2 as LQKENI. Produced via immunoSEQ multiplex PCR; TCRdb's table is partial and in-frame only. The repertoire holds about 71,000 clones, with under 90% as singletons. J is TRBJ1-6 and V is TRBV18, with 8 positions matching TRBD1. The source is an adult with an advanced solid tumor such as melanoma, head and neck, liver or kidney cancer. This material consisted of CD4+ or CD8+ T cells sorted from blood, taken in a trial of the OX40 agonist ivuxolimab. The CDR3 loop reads CASSPGQGSPLHF. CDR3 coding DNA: TGTGCCAGCTCACCAGGACAGGGTTCACCCCTCCACTTT.